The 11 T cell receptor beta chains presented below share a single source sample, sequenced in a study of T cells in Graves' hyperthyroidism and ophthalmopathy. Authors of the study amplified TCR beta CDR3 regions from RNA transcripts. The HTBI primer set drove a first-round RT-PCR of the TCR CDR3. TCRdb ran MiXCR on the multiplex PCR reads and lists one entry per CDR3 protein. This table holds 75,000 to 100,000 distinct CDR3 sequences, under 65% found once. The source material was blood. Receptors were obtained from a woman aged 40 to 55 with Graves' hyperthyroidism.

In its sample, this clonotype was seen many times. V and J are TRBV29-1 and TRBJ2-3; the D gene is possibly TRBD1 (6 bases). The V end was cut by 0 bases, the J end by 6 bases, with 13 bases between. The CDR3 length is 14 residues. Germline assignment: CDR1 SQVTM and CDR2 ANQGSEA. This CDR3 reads CSVEEGGQSDTQYF. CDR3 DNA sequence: TGCAGCGTTGAAGAAGGGGGTCAGTCGGATACGCAGTATTTT.

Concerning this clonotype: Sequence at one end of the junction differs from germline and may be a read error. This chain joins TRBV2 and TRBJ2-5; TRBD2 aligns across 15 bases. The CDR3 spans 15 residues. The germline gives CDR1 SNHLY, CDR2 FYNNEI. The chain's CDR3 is CATRQGLAGGESQYF. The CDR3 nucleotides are TGTGCCACCAGACAGGGACTAGCGGGAGGAGAGTCCCAGTACTTC.

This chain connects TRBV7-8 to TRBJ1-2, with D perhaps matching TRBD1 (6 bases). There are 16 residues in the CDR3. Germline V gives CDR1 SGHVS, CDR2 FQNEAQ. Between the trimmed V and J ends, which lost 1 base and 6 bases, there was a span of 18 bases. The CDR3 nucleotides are TGTGCCAGCAGCTTAGTTGGCTCAGGGGCATCCAATGGCTACACCTTC. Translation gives CASSLVGSGASNGYTF.

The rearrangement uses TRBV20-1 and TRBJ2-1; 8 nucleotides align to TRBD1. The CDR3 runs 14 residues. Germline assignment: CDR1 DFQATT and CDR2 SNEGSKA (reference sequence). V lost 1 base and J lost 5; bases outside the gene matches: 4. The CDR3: CSARGQGANNEQFF. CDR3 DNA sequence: TGCAGTGCTAGAGGGCAGGGGGCTAACAATGAGCAGTTCTTC.

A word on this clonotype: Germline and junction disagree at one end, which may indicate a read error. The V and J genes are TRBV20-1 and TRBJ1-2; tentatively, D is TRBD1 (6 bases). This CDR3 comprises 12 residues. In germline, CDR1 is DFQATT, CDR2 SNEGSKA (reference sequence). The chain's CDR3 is CSAPKQGSGYAF. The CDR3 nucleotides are TGCAGTGCTCCAAAACAGGGAAGTGGCTACGCCTTC.

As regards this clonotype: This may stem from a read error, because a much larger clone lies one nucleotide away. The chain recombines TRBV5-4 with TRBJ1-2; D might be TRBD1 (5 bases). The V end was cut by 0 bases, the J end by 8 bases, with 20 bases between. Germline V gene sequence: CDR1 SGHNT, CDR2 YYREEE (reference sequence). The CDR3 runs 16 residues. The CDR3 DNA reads TGTGCCAGCAGCTTGGGGTTATCGTGGGGGGGAATCGGCTACACCTTC. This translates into CASSLGLSWGGIGYTF. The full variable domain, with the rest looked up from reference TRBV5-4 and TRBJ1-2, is ETGVTQSPTHLIKTRGQQVTLRCSSQSGHNTVSWYQQALGQGPQFIFQYYREEENGRGNFPPRFSGLQFPNYSSELNVNALELDDSALYLCASSLGLSWGGIGYTFGSGTRLTVV.

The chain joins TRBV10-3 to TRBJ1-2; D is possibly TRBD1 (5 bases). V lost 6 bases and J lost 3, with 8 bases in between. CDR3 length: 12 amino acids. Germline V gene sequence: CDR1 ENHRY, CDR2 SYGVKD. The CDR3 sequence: CAIRGQHYGYTF. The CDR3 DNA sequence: TGTGCCATCAGGGGGCAGCACTATGGCTACACCTTC.

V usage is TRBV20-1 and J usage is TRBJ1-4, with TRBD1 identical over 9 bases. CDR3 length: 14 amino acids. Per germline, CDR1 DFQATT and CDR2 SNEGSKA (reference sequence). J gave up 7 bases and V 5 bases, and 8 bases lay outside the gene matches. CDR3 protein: CSAATGGGTEKLFF. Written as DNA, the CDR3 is TGCAGTGCTGCGACAGGGGGAGGCACTGAAAAACTGTTTTTT.

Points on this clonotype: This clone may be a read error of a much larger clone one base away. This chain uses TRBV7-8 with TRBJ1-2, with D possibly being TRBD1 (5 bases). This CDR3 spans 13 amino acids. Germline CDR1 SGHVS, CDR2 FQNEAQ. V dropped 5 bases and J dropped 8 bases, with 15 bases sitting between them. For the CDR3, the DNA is TGTGCCAGCAGCCCCGCCGACGGGGACGGCTACACCTTC. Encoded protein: CASSPADGDGYTF.

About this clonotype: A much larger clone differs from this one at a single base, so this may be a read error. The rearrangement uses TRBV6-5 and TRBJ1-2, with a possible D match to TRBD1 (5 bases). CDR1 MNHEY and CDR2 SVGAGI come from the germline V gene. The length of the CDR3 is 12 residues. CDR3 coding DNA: TGTGCCAGCAGCACAGGTTACTATGACTACACCTTC. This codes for CASSTGYYDYTF.

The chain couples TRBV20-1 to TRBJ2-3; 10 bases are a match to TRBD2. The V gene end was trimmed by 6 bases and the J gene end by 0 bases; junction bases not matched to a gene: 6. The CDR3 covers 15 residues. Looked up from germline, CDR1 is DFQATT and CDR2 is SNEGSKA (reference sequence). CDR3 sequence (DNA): TGCAGTGCCCAACTAGCGGGACGGAGCACAGATACGCAGTATTTT. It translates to CSAQLAGRSTDTQYF.